Listed below are T cell receptor beta chains from one sample, sequenced in a study of Ad26.COV2.S vaccination and SARS-CoV-2 variants. The repertoire was sequenced with immunoSEQ multiplex PCR; TCRdb's copy has only in-frame clones and lacks some. Of approximately 480,000 clones listed, roughly 87% are singletons. The sequences come from peripheral blood, collected in a trial of Ad26.COV2.S vaccine versus placebo. The source is a person between 18 and 65 years old who received the Ad26.COV2.S COVID-19 vaccine or a placebo. Each CDR3 is given with its conserved first and last residue. Each record gives: CDR3 length, V gene, J gene, clone size, D gene, CDR3 DNA, CDR3 protein. A D gene is named only where the DNA matches it firmly. Some rows have no size entry. The others give once, few or many, or a class for an expanded clone.

16,TRBV6-2/TRBV6-3,TRBJ2-5,-,-,TGTGCCAGCAGCATAGGGGAGGGGGCGTCCCAAGAGACCCAGTACTTC,CASSIGEGASQETQYF
15,TRBV6-5,TRBJ1-2,-,-,TGTGCCAGCAGTCCACGCCAGAGGGTCTATTATGGCTACACCTTC,CASSPRQRVYYGYTF
15,TRBV7-2,TRBJ2-2,once,TRBD2,TGTGCCAGCAGCAGGACTAGCGGATACACCGGGGAGCTGTTTTTT,CASSRTSGYTGELFF
15,TRBV28,TRBJ1-4,-,TRBD1,TGTGCCAGCAGATATTCGGGACAGGGCAGAGAAAAACTGTTTTTT,CASRYSGQGREKLFF
15,TRBV2,TRBJ1-3,-,-,TGTGCCAGCAGTGATGTCAGGGTGAGTTTTAGCACCATATATTTT,CASSDVRVSFSTIYF
16,TRBV19,TRBJ2-3,-,TRBD2,TGTGCCAGTAGTAGCCTAGCGGGAGGTTTTACAGATACGCAGTATTTT,CASSSLAGGFTDTQYF
14,TRBV28,TRBJ1-5,-,TRBD1,TGTGCCAGCAGTCCGACAGGGAGGGATCAGCCCCAGCATTTT,CASSPTGRDQPQHF
14,TRBV19,TRBJ2-1,-,TRBD2,TGTGCCAGTAATCCTAGCGGGAGTTCCCATGAGCAGTTCTTC,CASNPSGSSHEQFF
14,TRBV10-3,TRBJ1-1,-,-,TGTGCCATCTCCGGGAGAGCCAGAGACACTGAAGCTTTCTTT,CAISGRARDTEAFF
12,TRBV12-3/TRBV12-4,TRBJ1-2,-,-,TGTGCCAGCAGTTTCGGCGACTATGGCTACACCTTC,CASSFGDYGYTF
14,TRBV6-5,TRBJ2-2,-,-,TGTGCCAGCAGGCTACCGGGAGAAACCGGGGAGCTGTTTTTT,CASRLPGETGELFF
11,TRBV2,TRBJ1-1,-,-,TGTGCCAGCAGTGCGAAGCCAGGGGCTTTCTTT,CASSAKPGAFF
14,TRBV27,TRBJ1-5,-,TRBD1,TGTGCCAGCAGTTTGACAGGGATTAATCAGCCCCAGCATTTT,CASSLTGINQPQHF
14,TRBV5-6,TRBJ1-6,-,-,TGTGCCAGCAGCTTGTCTGGATATAATTCACCCCTCCACTTT,CASSLSGYNSPLHF
14,TRBV2,TRBJ1-5,few,TRBD1,TGTGCCAGCAGTGAATCCAGGGGGGATCAGCCCCAGCATTTT,CASSESRGDQPQHF
11,TRBV2,TRBJ1-2,-,-,TGTGCCAGCAGTGAACGGTATCACTACACCTTC,CASSERYHYTF
15,TRBV11-2,TRBJ2-5,-,-,TGTGCCAGCAGCTTAGCGGTGGTTGGCCAAGAGACCCAGTACTTC,CASSLAVVGQETQYF
14,TRBV6-2/TRBV6-3,TRBJ1-1,-,TRBD1,TGTGCCAGCAGTAGACAGGGAATGAACACTGAAGCTTTCTTT,CASSRQGMNTEAFF
16,TRBV14,TRBJ2-1,-,-,TGTGCCAGCAGCCAAGGCCGGTCGGGATTCGACAATGAGCAGTTCTTC,CASSQGRSGFDNEQFF
15,TRBV7-9,TRBJ2-1,once,-,TGTGCCAGCAGCTTAAGAGTTTCCTCCTACAATGAGCAGTTCTTC,CASSLRVSSYNEQFF
14,TRBV30,TRBJ1-2,-,TRBD1,TGTGCCTGGAGTGTACAGGGGGCACGTAGTGGCTACACCTTC,CAWSVQGARSGYTF
17,TRBV25-1,TRBJ2-7,once,-,TGTGCCAGCAGTCCCGAAAGTATAGGGTCTCGGCGGAACGAGCAGTACTTC,CASSPESIGSRRNEQYF
14,TRBV30,TRBJ2-5,-,TRBD1,TGTGCCTGGGACAGGGGAAGGGTGGGAGAGACCCAGTACTTC,CAWDRGRVGETQYF
15,TRBV28,TRBJ2-1,-,-,TGTGCCAGCGATTCTCCAGGTCAGGTCAAAAATGAGCAGTTCTTC,CASDSPGQVKNEQFF
14,TRBV6-5,TRBJ1-1,-,-,TGTGCCAGCAGTTTAAGGGCCTCGAACACTGAAGCTTTCTTT,CASSLRASNTEAFF
15,TRBV4-1,TRBJ2-5,-,-,TGCGCCAGCAGCCAAGATCGGGCGAGGAGAGAGACCCAGTACTTC,CASSQDRARRETQYF
18,TRBV21-1,TRBJ1-2,-,-,TGTGCCAGCAGCCCGCATCCGTCCCAGACAGGGGGGGACTATGGCTACACCTTC,CASSPHPSQTGGDYGYTF
15,TRBV19,TRBJ2-7,-,TRBD2,TGTGCCAGTCAGGCTTCACTAGCGGGAGTTCGGGAGCAGTACTTC,CASQASLAGVREQYF